This T cell receptor beta chain was profiled in a study of tumor and adjacent non-tumor tissue in lung cancer. Study results and caveats: Tumor TCR diversity, when higher, was linked to shorter survival. In normal lung, the top 100 clones were significantly more dominant than in tumor.

Regarding this clonotype: No antigen is known for it.

The template was RNA from unsorted bulk tissue. More than 3 cm separated this lung sample from the edge of the tumor. V was pared by 6 bases and J by 8 bases, with 11 bases of the junction left unmatched. The CDR3 extends over 16 amino acids. Germline CDR1 reads SGHAT; CDR2 reads FQNNGV. The library came from three nested PCR rounds adapted from ARM-PCR protocols. TCRdb reprocessed the multiplex PCR reads with MiXCR, giving one entry per CDR3 protein. The sample includes approximately 100,000 distinct CDR3 sequences, 65% of them seen just once. This chain connects TRBV11-2 to TRBJ1-6, with 9 bases that match TRBD1. The sequenced sample consisted of distant non-tumor lung tissue. This receptor was taken from a man aged 25 to 40 with non-small cell lung cancer. CDR3 nucleotide sequence: TGTGCCAGCAGTTTGACCTCCGGGACAGGGTATTCACCCCTCCACTTT. Residues: CASSLTSGTGYSPLHF.